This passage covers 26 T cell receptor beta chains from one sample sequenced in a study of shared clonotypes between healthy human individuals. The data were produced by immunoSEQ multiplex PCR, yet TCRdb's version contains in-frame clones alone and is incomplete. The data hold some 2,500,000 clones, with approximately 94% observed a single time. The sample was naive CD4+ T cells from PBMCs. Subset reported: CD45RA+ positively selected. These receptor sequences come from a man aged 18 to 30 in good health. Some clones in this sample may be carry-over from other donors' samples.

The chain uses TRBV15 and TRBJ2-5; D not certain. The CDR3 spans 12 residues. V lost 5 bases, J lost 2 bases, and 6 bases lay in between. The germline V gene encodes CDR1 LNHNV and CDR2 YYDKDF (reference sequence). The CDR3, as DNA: TGTGCCACCAGCCTGTCACAAGAGACCCAGTACTTC. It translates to CATSLSQETQYF.

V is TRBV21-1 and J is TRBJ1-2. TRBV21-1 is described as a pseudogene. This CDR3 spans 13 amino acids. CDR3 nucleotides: TGTGCCAGCTGGAGGGAGTTGCTGCTTGGCTACACCTTC. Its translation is CASWRELLLGYTF.

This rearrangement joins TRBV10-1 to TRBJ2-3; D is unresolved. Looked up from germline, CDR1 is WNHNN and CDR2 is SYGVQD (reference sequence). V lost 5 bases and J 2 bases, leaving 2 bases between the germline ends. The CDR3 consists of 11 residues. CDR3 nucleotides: TGCGCCAGCAGTATCACAGATACGCAGTATTTT. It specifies CASSITDTQYF.

In DNA form, the CDR3 reads TGTGCCTGGAGTCCCGAGTCTGTCTCTGGAAACACCATATATTTT. This translates into CAWSPESVSGNTIYF. This chain links TRBV30 with TRBJ1-3; D unclear. Deletions cut 2 bases from V and 0 bases from J, with 11 bases between. Looked up from germline, CDR1 is GTSNPN and CDR2 is SVGIG (reference sequence). This CDR3 is built from 15 residues.

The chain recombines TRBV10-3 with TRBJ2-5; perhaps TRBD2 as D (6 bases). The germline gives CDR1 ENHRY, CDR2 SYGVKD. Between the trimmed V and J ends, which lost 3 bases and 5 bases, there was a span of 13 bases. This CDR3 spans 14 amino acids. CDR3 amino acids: CAISDSGSDETQYF. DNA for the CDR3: TGTGCCATCAGTGATTCCGGGAGCGACGAGACCCAGTACTTC.

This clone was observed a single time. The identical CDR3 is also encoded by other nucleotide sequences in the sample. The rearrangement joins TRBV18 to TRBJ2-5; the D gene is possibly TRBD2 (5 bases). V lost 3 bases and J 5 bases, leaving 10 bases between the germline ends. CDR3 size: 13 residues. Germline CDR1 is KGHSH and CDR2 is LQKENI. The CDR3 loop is CASSPGVRETQYF. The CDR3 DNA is TGTGCCAGCTCACCGGGAGTTCGGGAGACCCAGTACTTC.

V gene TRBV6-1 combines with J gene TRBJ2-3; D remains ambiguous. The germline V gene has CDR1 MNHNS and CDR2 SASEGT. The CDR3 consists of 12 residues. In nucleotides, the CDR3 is TGTGCTCCCCTACGCACCACAGATACGCAGTATTTT. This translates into CAPLRTTDTQYF.

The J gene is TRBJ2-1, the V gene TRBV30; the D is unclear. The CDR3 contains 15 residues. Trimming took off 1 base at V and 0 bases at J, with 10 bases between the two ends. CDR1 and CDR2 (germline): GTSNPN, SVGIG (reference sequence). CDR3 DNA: TGTGCCTGGAGTGGGGCTAGACGCTCCTACAATGAGCAGTTCTTC. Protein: CAWSGARRSYNEQFF.

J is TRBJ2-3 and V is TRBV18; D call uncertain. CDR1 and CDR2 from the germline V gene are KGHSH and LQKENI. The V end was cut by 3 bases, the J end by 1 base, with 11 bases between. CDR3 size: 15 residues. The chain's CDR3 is CASSPEGLGTDTQYF. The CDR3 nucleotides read TGTGCCAGCTCACCGGAAGGGTTAGGCACAGATACGCAGTATTTT.

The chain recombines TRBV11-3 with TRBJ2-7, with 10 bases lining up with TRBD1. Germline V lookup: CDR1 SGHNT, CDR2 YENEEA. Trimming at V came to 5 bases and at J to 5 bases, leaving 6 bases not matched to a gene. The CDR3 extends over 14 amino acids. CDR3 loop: CASSPGTGEDEQYF. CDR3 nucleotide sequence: TGTGCCAGCAGCCCCGGGACAGGGGAAGACGAGCAGTACTTC. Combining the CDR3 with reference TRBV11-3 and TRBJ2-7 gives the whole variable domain EAGVVQSPRYKIIEKKQPVAFWCNPISGHNTLYWYLQNLGQGPELLIRYENEEAVDDSQLPKDRFSAERLKGVDSTLKIQPAELGDSAVYLCASSPGTGEDEQYFGPGTRLTVT.

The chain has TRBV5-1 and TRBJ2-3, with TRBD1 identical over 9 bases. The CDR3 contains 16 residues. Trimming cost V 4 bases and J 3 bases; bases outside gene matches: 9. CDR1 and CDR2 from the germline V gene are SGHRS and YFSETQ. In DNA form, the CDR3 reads TGCGCCAGCAGCCGGCGGGGGACAGGGAATACAGATACGCAGTATTTT. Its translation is CASSRRGTGNTDTQYF.

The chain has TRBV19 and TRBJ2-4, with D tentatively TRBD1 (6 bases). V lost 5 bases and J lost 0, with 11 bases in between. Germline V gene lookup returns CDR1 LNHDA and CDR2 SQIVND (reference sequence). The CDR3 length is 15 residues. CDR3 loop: CASSRDIVAKNIQYF. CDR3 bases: TGTGCCAGTAGTCGGGACATAGTAGCCAAAAACATTCAGTACTTC.

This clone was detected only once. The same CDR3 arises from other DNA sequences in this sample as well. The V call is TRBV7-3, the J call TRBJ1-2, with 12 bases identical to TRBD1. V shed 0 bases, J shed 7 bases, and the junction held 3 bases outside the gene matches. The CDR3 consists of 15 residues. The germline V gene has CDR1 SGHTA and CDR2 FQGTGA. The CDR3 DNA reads TGTGCCAGCAGCTTAACGGGGACAGGGGGCGGTGGCTACACCTTC. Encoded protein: CASSLTGTGGGGYTF.

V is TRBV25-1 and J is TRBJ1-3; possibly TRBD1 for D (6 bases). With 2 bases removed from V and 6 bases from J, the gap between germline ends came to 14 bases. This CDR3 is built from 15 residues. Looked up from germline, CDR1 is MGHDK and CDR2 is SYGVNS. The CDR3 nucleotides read TGTGCCAGCAGTGAAGCAGGGGTAGTCGAAAACACCATATATTTT. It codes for CASSEAGVVENTIYF.

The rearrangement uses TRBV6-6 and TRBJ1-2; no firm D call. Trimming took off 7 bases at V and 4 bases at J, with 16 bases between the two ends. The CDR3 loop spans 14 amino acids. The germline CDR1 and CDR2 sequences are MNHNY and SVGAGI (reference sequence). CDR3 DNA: TGTGCCAGCACCGGGTCGGTGCCATTCTATGGCTACACCTTC. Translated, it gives CASTGSVPFYGYTF.

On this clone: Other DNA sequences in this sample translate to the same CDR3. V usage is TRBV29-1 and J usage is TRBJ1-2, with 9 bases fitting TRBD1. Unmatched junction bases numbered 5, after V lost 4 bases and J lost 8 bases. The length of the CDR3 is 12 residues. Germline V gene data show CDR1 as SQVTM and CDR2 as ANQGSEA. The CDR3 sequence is CSVGGQGYGYTF. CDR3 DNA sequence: TGCAGCGTTGGGGGACAGGGTTACGGCTACACCTTC.

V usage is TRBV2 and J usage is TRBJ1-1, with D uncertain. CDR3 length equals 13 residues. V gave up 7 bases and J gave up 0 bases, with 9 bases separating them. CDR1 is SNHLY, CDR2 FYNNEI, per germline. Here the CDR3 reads CASKLALNTEAFF. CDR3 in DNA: TGTGCCAGCAAGCTGGCATTGAACACTGAAGCTTTCTTT.

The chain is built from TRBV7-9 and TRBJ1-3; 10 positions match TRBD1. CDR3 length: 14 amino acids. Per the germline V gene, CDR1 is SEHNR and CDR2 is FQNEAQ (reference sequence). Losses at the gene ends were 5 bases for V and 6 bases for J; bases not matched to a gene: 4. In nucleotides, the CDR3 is TGTGCCAGCAGCCACGGGACAGGGGAAAACACCATATATTTT. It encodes CASSHGTGENTIYF.

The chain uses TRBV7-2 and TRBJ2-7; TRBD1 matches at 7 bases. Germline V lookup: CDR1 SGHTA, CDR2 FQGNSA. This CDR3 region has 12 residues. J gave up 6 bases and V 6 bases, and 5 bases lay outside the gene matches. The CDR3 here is CASSQQGLEQYF. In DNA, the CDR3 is TGTGCCAGCAGTCAACAGGGGCTCGAGCAGTACTTC.

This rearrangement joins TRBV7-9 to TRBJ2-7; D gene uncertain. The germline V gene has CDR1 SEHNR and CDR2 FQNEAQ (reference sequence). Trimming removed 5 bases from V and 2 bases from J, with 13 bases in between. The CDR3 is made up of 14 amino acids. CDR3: CASSQPITPYEQYF. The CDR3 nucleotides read TGTGCCAGCAGCCAACCAATTACCCCCTACGAGCAGTACTTC.

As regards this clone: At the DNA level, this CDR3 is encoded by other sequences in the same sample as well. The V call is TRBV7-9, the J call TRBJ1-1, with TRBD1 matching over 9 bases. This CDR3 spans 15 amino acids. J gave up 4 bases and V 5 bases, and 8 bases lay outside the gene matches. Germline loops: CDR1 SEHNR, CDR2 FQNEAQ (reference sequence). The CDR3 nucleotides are TGTGCCAGCAGCGTCCTACAGGGGGCAAGCACTGAAGCTTTCTTT. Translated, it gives CASSVLQGASTEAFF.

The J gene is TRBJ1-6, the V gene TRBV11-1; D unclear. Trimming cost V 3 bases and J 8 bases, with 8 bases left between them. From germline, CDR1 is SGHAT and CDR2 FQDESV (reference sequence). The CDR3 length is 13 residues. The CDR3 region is CASSFDGDSPLHF. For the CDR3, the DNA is TGTGCCAGCAGCTTTGACGGCGATTCACCCCTCCACTTT. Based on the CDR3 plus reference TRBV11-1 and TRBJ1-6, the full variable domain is EAEVAQSPRYKITEKSQAVAFWCDPISGHATLYWYRQILGQGPELLVQFQDESVVDDSQLPKDRFSAERLKGVDSTLKIQPAELGDSAMYLCASSFDGDSPLHFGNGTRLTVT.

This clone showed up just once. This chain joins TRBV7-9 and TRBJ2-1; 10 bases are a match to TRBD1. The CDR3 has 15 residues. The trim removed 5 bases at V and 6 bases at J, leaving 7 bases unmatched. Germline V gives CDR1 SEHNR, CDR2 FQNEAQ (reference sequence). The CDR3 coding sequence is TGTGCCAGCAGCCCCCCAGGGACAGGGGTCAATGAGCAGTTCTTC. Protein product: CASSPPGTGVNEQFF. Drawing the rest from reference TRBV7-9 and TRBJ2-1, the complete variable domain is DTGVSQNPRHKITKRGQNVTFRCDPISEHNRLYWYRQTLGQGPEFLTYFQNEAQLEKSRLLSDRFSAERPKGSFSTLEIQRTEQGDSAMYLCASSPPGTGVNEQFFGPGTRLTVL.

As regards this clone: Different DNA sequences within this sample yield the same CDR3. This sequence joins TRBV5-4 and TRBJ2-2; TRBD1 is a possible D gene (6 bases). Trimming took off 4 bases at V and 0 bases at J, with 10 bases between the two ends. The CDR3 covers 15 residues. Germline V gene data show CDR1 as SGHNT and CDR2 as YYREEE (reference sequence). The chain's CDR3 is CASSPGTSNTGELFF. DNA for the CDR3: TGTGCCAGCAGCCCCGGGACATCGAACACCGGGGAGCTGTTTTTT.

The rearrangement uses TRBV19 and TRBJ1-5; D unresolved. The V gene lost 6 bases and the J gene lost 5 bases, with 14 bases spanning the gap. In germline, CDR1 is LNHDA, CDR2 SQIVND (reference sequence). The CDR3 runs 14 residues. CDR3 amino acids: CASRDGHTYQPQHF. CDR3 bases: TGTGCCAGTAGGGATGGGCATACCTATCAGCCCCAGCATTTT.

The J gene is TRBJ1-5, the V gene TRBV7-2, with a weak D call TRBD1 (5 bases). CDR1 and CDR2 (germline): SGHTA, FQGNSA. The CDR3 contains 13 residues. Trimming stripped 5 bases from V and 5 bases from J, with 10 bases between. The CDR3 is CASSPDRHQPQHF. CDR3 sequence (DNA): TGTGCCAGCAGCCCCGACAGACATCAGCCCCAGCATTTT.